This entry describes one TCR beta chain. Its antigen remains undetermined. This sample is drawn from a study of cytomegalovirus exposure and HLA in healthy donors (dated by TCRdb to about 2017). For the wider study: In an earlier analysis of 587 of the donors, about 260 Gb of sequence data and some 120 million unique TCR beta sequences from about 179 million T cells were reported. Approximately 300 gigabases of sequencing data and around 88 million unique TCR sequences made up an early release that covered nearly 650 HLA-typed donors. The genetic ancestry cluster associated with self-reported Caucasian donors included around four fifths of the roughly 360 genotyped donors. The study was designed to test whether signatures of past pathogen exposure could be identified by cataloging public T cell receptors. Using immunosequencing, the study profiled T cell repertoires from approximately 700 subjects and related those repertoires to cytomegalovirus serostatus. A separate validation cohort of roughly 130 different subjects was used in addition to the 666-subject first cohort. To predict cytomegalovirus infection status, the study brought together high-throughput TCR immunosequencing, statistical association of individual TCRs with disease status, and machine learning. To study patterns of TCR occurrence, a later analysis re-analyzed previously published TCR beta repertoires from around 670 donors and added high-resolution HLA genotyping. Rather than drawing on any new phenotypic data, the later analysis identified candidate immune exposures from TCR beta sequences and the way those sequences occurred across donors. An earlier analysis of 587 of the donors used high-throughput TCR beta sequencing to judge whether each TCR beta V gene segment behaved as functional or pseudogenic. Donor age, sex, ethnicity and CMV serostatus were collected together with the repertoire data. A later genetic analysis used genome-wide SNP genotypes for 398 of the 666 donors, treating that subset as a discovery cohort. All discovery cohort repertoires had been generated on a single sequencing platform. Both class I and class II loci were covered by HLA typing, at four-digit resolution. Typing coverage varied by locus: about 629-640 donors for A, B, C, DRB1 and DQB1; around 560 for DQA1; approximately 570 for DPA1; some 470 for DPB1. About five DR-DQ haplotypes were treated as single units for association and clustering because of strong linkage in the cohort. On average, around 240,000 unique TCR beta nucleotide sequences were sequenced per donor among 398 genotyped donors of the cohort, with roughly 18% of those sequences being non-productive.

The library was produced with the immunoSEQ multiplex PCR assay. A mixture of 60 forward primers for TCR Vbeta segments and 13 reverse primers for TCR Jbeta segments was used in the multiplex PCR. Amplification of the CDR3 region of rearranged TCR beta genes was performed with a multiplex PCR assay on genomic DNA. The Illumina HiSeq System was used to sequence the amplified TCR beta libraries as 87-base-pair reads. The published analysis was carried out like this. Across the roughly 640 repertoires, a later analysis counted tens of millions of unique TCR beta chains, 8.5 million to 12 million of which were shared by at least two donors. To remove PCR and sequencing errors, raw reads were error-corrected and collapsed into unique sequences using a nearest-neighbor algorithm that merged closely related sequences. Alignment of CDR3 sequences to IMGT reference sequences was used to assign V, D and J gene segments. Each retained sequence needed at least a six-nucleotide match to both a V gene segment and a J gene segment. Rearrangements were called productive when the CDR3 lacked stop codons and stayed in frame with V and J; all others were non-productive. CDR3 was defined according to IMGT convention as the region running from the second conserved V-encoded cysteine to the conserved J-encoded phenylalanine. The earlier analysis of roughly 590 of the donors excluded sequences that lacked an unambiguous match to a single V gene segment. In an earlier analysis of a few hundred of the donors, V segments were called functional above 56.7% productive rearrangements and were called segregating when the between-donor standard deviation exceeded 5%. A statistical classification framework was built to diagnose cytomegalovirus status from the catalog of TCR beta chain sequences. V and J gene assignment, in a later analysis, came from comparing TCR nucleotide sequences with IMGT/GENE-DB human TR gene sequences. In a later analysis, CDR3 sequences and most-parsimonious VDJ recombination scenarios were assigned using the TCRdist pipeline. In a later analysis, every TCR beta chain was defined by the combination of its CDR3 amino acid sequence and its V-gene family, and reads without a unique V-gene family were dropped. To address suspected cross-contamination and a sequencing artifact, a later analysis removed over 500 highly shared, low-generation-probability nucleotide sequences. In a later analysis, a clonal expansion index was calculated for each public chain from normalized within-repertoire ranks of inferred template counts. In a later analysis, generation probabilities were computed using a VDJ recombination model fitted to out-of-frame rearrangements, and the results were checked against IGoR. Hypergeometric tests were used in a later analysis to score TCR-TCR, TCR-HLA and TCR-CMV co-occurrence, with a repertoire-size bias correction applied to the TCR pairs. In a later analysis, false discovery rates were estimated by permuting HLA or CMV assignments 20 times. In a later analysis, co-occurring TCRs were grouped using DBSCAN, with TCRdist sequence similarity added in when clustering inside HLA-allele-positive subsets. Repertoires with fewer than 30,000 or more than 120,000 public chains, plus five repertoires with anomalous nucleotide sharing, were excluded from co-occurrence clustering. Imported from immuneACCESS, the table was reduced by TCRdb to in-frame sequences with V and J called. These copies leave out some clones; in studies compared against another copy, an unresolved V gene accounts for under half, and the cause of the remainder is not known. Clonal size and the V and J genes are those of that table, whereas D and trimming came from the DNA. The sample's table covers 65,000 to 85,000 clones. The ten biggest clones cover roughly 2.3% of the sample.

The cohort consisted of 600 to 700 healthy bone marrow donors. At the time of sampling, every cohort member was nominally healthy, though immune exposures that went unrecorded were likely present. The donor was CMV seropositive and belonged to the group of 250 to 300 seropositive cohort members. Every donor gave a peripheral blood sample, and the peripheral blood mononuclear cells from that sample were used for TCR beta sequencing. The Qiagen DNeasy Blood Extraction Kit was used to extract genomic DNA from the blood cell samples. Overall results and qualifications from the work: Roughly 15 rarely observed V segments, including chromosome 9 orphons, were excluded from the earlier analysis of almost 600 of the donors because counts were too low. In this cohort, only TCR beta chains were sequenced, and detectable features were limited by the absence of alpha or paired-chain data. Most CMV-associated TCR beta chains appeared to be HLA-restricted in a later analysis, and the HLA associations seemed to be driven largely by CMV exposure. In a later genetic analysis, a missense DCLRE1C variant was associated with V-gene and J-gene trimming of TCR beta chains, and the association was replicated in an independent cohort. Across donors, most TCR sequences were observed very rarely, whereas some public TCRs were present in many individuals. In a later analysis, the rate of TCR association differed among HLA loci, with DRB1 alleles having the most associated TCRs and HLA-C alleles having the fewest. When HLA alleles, especially DR and DQ, strongly co-occurred, attributing TCR associations to individual alleles was difficult. In a later genetic analysis, fewer N-insertions in productive TCRs were reported among donors in an Asian-associated ancestry cluster than the roughly 700-donor mean. In both the original and validation cohorts, the classifier was reported to diagnose cytomegalovirus status with high specificity and sensitivity. At a false discovery rate of 0.05, a later analysis linked around 15,000 TCR beta sequences to specific HLA alleles. A later analysis reported that several top co-occurrence clusters appeared linked to parvovirus B19, influenza, CMV and Epstein-Barr virus. Compared with equally common non-associated chains, HLA-associated TCR beta chains in a later analysis were more clonally expanded and had lower generation probabilities. Linkage disequilibrium might explain the correlated functional status among segregating V segments, but an unknown experimental factor could not be ruled out. In vitro tests confirmed that a few of the cytomegalovirus-associated TCR beta chains recognize cytomegalovirus antigens. According to the authors, the approach could potentially be generalized to other disease states and immunological phenotypes. A further reported finding was that TCR beta sequences accurately predicted the HLA-A and HLA-B alleles for most subjects in the first cohort. HLA typing was unavailable for some donors at each locus, so association tests used only the typed subset. A total of about 150 TCR beta chains were listed by the study as associated with cytomegalovirus. The presence/absence analyses assumed that sequencing depth was roughly uniform across donors, and that assumption may not be true. The only immune exposure information available for the cohort was CMV serostatus. The 87-base-pair reads could not distinguish some IMGT-functional V segments, including TRBV6-2 and TRBV6-3, so those segments were excluded. In an earlier analysis of some 500 of the donors, most TCR beta V segments appeared in productive rearrangements about 87% or about 30% of the time, broadly matching IMGT annotations. A group of highly shared sequence variants was considered likely to be a technical artifact of the sequencing pipeline.

From the cysteine through the phenylalanine, the CDR3 covers 14 amino acids. The sequence is cut down to CDR3 DNA, 42 bases in frame from base 1. Trimming costs V 6 bases and J 2 bases, and their ends lie 14 bases apart. Reading the germline V gene gives CDR1 SQVTM and CDR2 ANQGSEA. Input material: PBMCs. This chain joins TRBV29-1 to TRBJ2-1; TRBD2 is possibly the D segment (5 matching bases). This clonotype was sampled from a female donor in good health and CMV-seropositive. The DNA reads as follows: TGCAGCGTCCGTCCCGGGATCCCCTACAATGAGCAGTTCTTC. Translated, this is CSVRPGIPYNEQFF.